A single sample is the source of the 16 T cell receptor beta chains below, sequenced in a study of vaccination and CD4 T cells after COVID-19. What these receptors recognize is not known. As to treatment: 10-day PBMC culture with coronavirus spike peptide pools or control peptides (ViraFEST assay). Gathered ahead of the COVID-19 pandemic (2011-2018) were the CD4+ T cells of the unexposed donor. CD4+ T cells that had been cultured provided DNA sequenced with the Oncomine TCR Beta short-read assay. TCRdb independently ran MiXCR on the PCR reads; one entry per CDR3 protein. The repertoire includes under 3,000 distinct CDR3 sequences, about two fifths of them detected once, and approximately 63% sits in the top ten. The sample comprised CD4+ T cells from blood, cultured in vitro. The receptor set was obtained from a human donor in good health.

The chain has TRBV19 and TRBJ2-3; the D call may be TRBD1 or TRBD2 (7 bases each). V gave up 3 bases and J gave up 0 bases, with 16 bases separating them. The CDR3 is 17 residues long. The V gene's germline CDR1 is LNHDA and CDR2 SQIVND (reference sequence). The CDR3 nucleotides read TGTGCCAGTAGTATGAACAGGCAGGGGGGGAGCACAGATACGCAGTATTTT. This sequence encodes CASSMNRQGGSTDTQYF.

In nucleotides, the CDR3 is TGTGCCAGCAGCCCCTCGGGGGGGAGAGAGACCCAGTACTTC. Translated: CASSPSGGRETQYF. The chain has TRBV7-3 and TRBJ2-5; 8 nucleotides align to TRBD2. The CDR3 runs to 14 residues. V lost 5 bases, J lost 4 bases, and 6 bases stayed unmatched. Per the germline V gene, CDR1 is SGHTA and CDR2 is FQGTGA.

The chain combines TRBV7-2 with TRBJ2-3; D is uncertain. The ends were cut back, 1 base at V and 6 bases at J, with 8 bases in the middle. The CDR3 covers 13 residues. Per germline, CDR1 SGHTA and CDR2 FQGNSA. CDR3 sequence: CASSLDRVDTQYF. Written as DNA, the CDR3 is TGTGCCAGCAGCTTAGATCGGGTGGATACGCAGTATTTT. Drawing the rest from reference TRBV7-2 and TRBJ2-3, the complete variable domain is GAGVSQSPSNKVTEKGKDVELRCDPISGHTALYWYRQSLGQGLEFLIYFQGNSAPDKSGLPSDRFSAERTGGSVSTLTIQRTQQEDSAVYLCASSLDRVDTQYFGPGTRLTVL.

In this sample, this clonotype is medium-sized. CDR3 in amino acids: CASRDSGQPYSNQPQHF. Here the CDR3 DNA reads TGTGCCAGCAGAGATTCGGGACAGCCATATAGCAATCAGCCCCAGCATTTT. This chain connects TRBV6-1 to TRBJ1-5; 7 bases line up with TRBD1. Unmatched junction bases numbered 11, after V lost 6 bases and J lost 0 bases. Germline lookup yields CDR1 MNHNS and CDR2 SASEGT. This CDR3 has 17 amino acids.

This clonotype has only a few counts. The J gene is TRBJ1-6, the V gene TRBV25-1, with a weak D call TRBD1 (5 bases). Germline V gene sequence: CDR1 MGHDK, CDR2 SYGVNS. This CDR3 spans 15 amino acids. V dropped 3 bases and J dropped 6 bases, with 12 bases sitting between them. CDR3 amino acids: CASSDPGLTNSPLHF. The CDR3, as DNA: TGTGCCAGCAGTGACCCGGGACTGACTAATTCACCCCTCCACTTT.

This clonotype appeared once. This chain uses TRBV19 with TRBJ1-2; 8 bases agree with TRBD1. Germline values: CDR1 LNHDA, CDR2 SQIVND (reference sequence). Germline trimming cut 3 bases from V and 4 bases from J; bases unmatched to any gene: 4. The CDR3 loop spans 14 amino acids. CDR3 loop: CASSMGQAGYGYTF. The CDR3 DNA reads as TGTGCCAGTAGTATGGGACAGGCAGGCTATGGCTACACCTTC.

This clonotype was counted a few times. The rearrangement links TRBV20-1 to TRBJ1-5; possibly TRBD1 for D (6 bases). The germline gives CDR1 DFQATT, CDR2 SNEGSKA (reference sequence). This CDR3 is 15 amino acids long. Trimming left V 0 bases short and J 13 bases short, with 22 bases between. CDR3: CSARDFAVGTRVQHF. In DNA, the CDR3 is TGCAGTGCTAGAGATTTTGCGGTAGGGACACGGGTTCAGCATTTT.

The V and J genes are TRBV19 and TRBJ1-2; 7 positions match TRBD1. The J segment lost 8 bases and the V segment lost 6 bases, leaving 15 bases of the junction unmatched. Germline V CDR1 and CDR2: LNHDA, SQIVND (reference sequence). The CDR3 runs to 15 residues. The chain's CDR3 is CASRERSGGGTGYTF. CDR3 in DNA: TGTGCCAGTAGGGAAAGGTCCGGAGGGGGCACAGGCTACACCTTC. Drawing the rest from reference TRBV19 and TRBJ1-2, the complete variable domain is DGGITQSPKYLFRKEGQNVTLSCEQNLNHDAMYWYRQDPGQGLRLIYYSQIVNDFQKGDIAEGYSVSREKKESFPLTVTSAQKNPTAFYLCASRERSGGGTGYTFGSGTRLTVV.

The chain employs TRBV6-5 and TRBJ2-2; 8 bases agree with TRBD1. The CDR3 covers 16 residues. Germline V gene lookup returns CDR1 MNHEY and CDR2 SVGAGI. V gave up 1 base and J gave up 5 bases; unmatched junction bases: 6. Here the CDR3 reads CASSYFPTGGTGELFF. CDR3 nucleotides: TGTGCCAGCAGTTACTTTCCCACAGGGGGGACCGGGGAGCTGTTTTTT.

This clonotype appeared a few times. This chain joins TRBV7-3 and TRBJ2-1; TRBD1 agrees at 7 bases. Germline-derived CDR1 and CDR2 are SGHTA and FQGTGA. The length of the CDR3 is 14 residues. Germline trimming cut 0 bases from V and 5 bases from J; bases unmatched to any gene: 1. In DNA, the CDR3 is TGTGCCAGCAGCTTAACCAGGGGGAACAATGAGCAGTTCTTC. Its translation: CASSLTRGNNEQFF.

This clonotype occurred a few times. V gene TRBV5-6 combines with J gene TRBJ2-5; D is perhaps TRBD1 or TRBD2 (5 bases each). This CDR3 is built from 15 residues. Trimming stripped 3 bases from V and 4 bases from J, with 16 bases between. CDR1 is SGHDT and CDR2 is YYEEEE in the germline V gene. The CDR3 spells CASSSPFRDLETQYF. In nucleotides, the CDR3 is TGTGCCAGCAGCTCCCCCTTCAGGGACCTAGAGACCCAGTACTTC.

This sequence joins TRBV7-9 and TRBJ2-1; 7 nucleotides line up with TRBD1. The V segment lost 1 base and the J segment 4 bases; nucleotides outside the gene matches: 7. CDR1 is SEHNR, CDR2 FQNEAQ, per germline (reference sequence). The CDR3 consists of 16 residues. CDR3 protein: CASSLGQGIKYNEQFF. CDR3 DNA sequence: TGTGCCAGCAGCTTAGGACAGGGCATCAAATACAATGAGCAGTTCTTC.

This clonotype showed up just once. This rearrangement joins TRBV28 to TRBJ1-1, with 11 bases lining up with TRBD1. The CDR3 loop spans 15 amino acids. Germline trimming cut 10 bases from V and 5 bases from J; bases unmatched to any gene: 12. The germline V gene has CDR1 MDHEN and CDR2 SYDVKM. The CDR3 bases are TGTGCCATTGTCCCTGGGACAGGGGGGGTGACTGAAGCTTTCTTT. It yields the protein CAIVPGTGGVTEAFF.

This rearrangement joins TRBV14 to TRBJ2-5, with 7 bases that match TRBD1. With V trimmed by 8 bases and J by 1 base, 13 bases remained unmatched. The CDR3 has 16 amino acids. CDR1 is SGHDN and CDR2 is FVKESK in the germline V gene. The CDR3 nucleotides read TGTGCCAGCGGGAACCACAGGGGTGGAGTCCAAGAGACCCAGTACTTC. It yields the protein CASGNHRGGVQETQYF.

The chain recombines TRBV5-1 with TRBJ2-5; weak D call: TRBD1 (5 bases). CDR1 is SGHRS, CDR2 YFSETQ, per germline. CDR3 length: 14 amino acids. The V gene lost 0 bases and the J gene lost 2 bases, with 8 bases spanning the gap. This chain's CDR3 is CASSLDPGQETQYF. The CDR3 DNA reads TGCGCCAGCAGCTTGGACCCAGGGCAAGAGACCCAGTACTTC.

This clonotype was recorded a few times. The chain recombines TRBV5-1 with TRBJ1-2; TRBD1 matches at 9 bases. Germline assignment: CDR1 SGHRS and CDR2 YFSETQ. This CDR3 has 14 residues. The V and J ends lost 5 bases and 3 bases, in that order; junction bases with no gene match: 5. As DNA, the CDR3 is TGCGCCAGCAGGACGGACAGGGGAGACTATGGCTACACCTTC. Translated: CASRTDRGDYGYTF.